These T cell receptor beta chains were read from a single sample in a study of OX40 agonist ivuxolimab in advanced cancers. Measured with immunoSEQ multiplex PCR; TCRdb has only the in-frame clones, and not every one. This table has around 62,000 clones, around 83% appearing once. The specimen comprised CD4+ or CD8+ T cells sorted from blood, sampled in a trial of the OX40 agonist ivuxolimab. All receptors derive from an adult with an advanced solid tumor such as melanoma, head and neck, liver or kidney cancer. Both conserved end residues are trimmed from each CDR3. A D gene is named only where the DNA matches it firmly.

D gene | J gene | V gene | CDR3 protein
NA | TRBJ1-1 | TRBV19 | ASSGAKQGTEAF
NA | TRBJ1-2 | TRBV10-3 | AIRPGGGVNYGYT
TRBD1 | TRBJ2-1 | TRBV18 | ASSPQGRGLNEQF
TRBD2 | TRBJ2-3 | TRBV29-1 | SVSGLAGSSTDTQY
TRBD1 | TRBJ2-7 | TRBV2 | ASRATSGQFSYEQY
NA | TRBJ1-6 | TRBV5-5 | ASSGTGTLYNSPLH
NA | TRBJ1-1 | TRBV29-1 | SADWEGLATEAF
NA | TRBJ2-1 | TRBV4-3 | ASSQEQGFFNEQF
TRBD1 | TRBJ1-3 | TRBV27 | ASSFFGTGGFSGNTIY
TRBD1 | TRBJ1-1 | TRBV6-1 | ASSEHQGGRGIGSEAF
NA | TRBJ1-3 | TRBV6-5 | ASTQGTSGNTIY
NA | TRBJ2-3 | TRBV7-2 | ASSRRDDTDTQY
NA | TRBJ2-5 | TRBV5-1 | ASSPEVGNQETQY
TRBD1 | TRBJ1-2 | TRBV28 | ASRLGGQGYT
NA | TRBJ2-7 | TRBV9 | ASSVGGGGDYEQY
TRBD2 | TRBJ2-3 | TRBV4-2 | ASSHPLAGDTDTQY
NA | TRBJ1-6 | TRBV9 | ASSGGRTVGSPLH
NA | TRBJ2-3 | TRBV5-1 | ASRPTLGASGTDTQY
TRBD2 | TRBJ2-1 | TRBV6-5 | ASSHGGAASVEQF
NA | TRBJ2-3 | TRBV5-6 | ASSFPRLGRGHTDTQY
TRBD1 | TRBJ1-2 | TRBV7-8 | ASSSFDRGRGGYT
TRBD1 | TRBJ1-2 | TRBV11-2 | ASSRLQGASNYGYT
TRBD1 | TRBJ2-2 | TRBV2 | ASSDGTVNTGELF
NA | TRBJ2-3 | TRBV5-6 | ASRGVGTDTQY
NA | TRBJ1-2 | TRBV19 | ASSITGPNYGYT
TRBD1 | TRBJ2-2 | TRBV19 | ASSMGQGAGTGELF
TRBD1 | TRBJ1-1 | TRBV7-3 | ASSFMGQGTGEAF
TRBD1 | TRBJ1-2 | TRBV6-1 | ASSAETGLSYGYT
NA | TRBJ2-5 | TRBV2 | ASSRDNYQETQY
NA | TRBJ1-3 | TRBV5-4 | ASSILPGSSGNTIY
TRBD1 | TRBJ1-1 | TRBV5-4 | ASSFGQGPEAF
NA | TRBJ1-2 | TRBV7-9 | ASSLEIERGYT
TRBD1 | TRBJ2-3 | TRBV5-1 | ASSYEGQGPDTQY
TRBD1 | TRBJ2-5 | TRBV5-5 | ASSLVDRMAQY
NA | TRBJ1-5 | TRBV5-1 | ASRPTPVDQPQH
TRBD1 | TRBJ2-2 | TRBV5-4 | ASSGKGQGANTGELF
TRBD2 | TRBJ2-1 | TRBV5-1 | ASSFFGGGENNEQF